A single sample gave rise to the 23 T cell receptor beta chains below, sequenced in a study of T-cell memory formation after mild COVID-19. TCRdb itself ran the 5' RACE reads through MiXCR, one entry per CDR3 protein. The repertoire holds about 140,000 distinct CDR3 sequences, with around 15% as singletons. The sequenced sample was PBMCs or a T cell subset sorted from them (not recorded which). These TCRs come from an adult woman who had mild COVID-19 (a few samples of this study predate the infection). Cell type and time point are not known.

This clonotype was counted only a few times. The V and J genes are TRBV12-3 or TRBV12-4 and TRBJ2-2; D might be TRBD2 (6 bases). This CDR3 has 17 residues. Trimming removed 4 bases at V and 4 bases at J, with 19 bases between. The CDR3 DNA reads TGTGCCAGCAGTTCTCCTCCGGGACTGCCGGGCACCGGGGAGCTGTTTTTT. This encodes CASSSPPGLPGTGELFF.

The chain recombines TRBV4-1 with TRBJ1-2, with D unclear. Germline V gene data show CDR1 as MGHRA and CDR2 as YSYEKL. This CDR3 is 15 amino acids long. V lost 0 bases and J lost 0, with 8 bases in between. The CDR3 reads CASSQDSNTNYGYTF. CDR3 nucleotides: TGCGCCAGCAGCCAAGATAGTAACACTAACTATGGCTACACCTTC.

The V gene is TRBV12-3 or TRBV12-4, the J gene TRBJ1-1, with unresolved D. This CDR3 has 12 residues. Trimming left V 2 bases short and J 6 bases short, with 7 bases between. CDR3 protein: CASSLWGAEAFF. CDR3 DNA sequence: TGTGCCAGCAGTTTATGGGGAGCTGAAGCTTTCTTT.

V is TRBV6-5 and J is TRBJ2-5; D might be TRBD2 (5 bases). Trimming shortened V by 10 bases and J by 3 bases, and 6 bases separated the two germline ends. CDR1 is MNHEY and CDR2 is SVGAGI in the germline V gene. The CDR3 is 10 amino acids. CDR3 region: CATGEETQYF. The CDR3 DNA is TGTGCCACCGGGGAAGAGACCCAGTACTTC.

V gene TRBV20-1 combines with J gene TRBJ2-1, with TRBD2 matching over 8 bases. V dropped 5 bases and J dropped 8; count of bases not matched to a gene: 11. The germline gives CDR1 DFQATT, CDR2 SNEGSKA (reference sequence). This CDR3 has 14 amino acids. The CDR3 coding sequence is TGCAGTGCTGGCCGGGAGGGCCTCCTGGATGAGCAGTTCTTC. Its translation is CSAGREGLLDEQFF.

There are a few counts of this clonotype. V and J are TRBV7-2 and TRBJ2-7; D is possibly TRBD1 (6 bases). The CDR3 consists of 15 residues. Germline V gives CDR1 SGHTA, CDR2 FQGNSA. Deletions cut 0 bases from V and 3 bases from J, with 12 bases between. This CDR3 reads CASSLAGTSGYEQYF. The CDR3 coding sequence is TGTGCCAGCAGCTTAGCAGGGACAAGCGGCTACGAGCAGTACTTC.

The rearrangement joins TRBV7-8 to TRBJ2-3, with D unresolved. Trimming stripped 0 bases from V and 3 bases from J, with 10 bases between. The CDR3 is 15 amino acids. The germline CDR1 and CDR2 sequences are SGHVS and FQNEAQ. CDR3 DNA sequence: TGTGCCAGCAGCTTAGCCCTCCGGGCTACAGATACGCAGTATTTT. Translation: CASSLALRATDTQYF.

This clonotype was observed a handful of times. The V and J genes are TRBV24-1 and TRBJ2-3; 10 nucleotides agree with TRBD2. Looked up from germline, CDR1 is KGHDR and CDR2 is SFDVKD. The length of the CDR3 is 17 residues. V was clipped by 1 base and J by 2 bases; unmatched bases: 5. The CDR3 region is CATSDFGLAGVTDTQYF. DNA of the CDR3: TGTGCCACCAGTGATTTCGGGCTAGCGGGAGTCACAGATACGCAGTATTTT.

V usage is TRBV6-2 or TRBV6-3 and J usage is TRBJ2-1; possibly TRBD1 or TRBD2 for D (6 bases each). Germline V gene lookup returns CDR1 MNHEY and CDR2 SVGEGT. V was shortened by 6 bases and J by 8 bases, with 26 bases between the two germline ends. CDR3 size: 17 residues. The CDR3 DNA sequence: TGTGCCAGCAGCAACGGCGGACTAACCCTTGGGGGCGATGAGCAGTTCTTC. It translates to CASSNGGLTLGGDEQFF.

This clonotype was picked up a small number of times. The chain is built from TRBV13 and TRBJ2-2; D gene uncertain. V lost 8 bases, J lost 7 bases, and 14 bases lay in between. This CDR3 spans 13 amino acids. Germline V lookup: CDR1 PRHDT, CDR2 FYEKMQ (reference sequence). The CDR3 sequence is CASRLARDGELFF. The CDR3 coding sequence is TGTGCCAGCCGACTGGCTCGCGACGGGGAGCTGTTTTTT.

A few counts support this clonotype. CDR3 DNA sequence: TGTGCCAGCAGCCCTTTCGGGCTCGGCACAGATACGCAGTATTTT. Translated: CASSPFGLGTDTQYF. V is TRBV3-1 and J is TRBJ2-3; no definite D call. CDR3 size: 15 residues. The germline V gene encodes CDR1 LGHDT and CDR2 YNNKEL (reference sequence). The V and J ends lost 4 bases and 1 base respectively, with 12 bases between them.

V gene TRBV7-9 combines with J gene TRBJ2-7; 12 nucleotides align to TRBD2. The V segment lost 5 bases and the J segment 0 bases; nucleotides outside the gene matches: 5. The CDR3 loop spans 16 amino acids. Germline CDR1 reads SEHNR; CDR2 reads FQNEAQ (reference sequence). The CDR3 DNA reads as TGTGCCAGCAGCGGGACTAGCGGGCAGAGCTCCTACGAGCAGTACTTC. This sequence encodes CASSGTSGQSSYEQYF.

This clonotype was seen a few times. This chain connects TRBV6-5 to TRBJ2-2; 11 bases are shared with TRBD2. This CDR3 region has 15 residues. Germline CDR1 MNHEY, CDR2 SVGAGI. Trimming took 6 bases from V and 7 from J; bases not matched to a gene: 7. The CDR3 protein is CASSTTSGSFGELFF. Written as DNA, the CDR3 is TGTGCCAGCAGCACCACTAGCGGGAGTTTCGGGGAGCTGTTTTTT.

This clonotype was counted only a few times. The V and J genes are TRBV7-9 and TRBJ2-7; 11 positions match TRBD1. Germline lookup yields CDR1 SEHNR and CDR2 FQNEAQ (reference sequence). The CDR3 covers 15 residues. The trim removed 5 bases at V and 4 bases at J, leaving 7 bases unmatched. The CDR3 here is CASSPRDRGWYEQYF. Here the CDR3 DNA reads TGTGCCAGCAGCCCCCGGGACAGGGGGTGGTACGAGCAGTACTTC.

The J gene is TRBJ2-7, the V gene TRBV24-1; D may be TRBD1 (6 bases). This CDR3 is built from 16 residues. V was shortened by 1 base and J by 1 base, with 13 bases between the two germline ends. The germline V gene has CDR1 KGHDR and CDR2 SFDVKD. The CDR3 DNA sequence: TGTGCCACCAGTGATTTTCCCCGGACAGCTTCCTACGAGCAGTACTTC. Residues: CATSDFPRTASYEQYF.

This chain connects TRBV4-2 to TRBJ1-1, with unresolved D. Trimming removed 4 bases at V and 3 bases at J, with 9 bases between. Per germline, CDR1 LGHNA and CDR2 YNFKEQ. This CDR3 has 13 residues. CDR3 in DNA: TGTGCCAGCAGCCGCCGATTGGACACTGAAGCTTTCTTT. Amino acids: CASSRRLDTEAFF.

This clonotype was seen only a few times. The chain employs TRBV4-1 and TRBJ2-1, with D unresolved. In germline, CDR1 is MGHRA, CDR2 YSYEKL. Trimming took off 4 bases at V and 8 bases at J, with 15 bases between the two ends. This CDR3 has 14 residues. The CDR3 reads CASSLEGSRDEQFF. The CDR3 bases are TGCGCCAGCAGCCTTGAAGGTAGTCGCGATGAGCAGTTCTTC.

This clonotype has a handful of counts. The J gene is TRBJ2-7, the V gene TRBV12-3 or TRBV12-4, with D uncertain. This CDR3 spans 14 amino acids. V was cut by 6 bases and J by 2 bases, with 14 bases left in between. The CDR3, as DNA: TGTGCCAGCAGCAACGACCAGACTCCCTACGAGCAGTACTTC. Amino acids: CASSNDQTPYEQYF.

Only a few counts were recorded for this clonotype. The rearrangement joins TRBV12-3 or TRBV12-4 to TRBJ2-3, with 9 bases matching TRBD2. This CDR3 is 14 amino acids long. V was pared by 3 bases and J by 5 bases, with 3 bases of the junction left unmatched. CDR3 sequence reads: CASSFSSGEDTQYF. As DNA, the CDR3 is TGTGCCAGCAGTTTCTCTAGCGGGGAAGATACGCAGTATTTT.

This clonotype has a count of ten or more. The CDR3 DNA reads as TGTGCCAGCACTCCCAGGGGGCGCGTGGAGACCCAGTACTTC. As protein: CASTPRGRVETQYF. The chain joins TRBV7-9 to TRBJ2-5; 8 nucleotides align to TRBD1. The germline V gene has CDR1 SEHNR and CDR2 FQNEAQ (reference sequence). The CDR3 is made up of 14 amino acids. V trimming: 7 bases; J trimming: 5 bases; junction bases outside the gene matches: 9.

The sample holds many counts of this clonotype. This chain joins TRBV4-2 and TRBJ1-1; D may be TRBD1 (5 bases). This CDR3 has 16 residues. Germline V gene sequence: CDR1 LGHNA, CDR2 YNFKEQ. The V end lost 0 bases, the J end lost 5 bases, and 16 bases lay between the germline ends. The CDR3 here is CASSQEEGTGTTEAFF. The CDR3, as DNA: TGTGCCAGCAGCCAAGAAGAGGGGACCGGGACTACTGAAGCTTTCTTT.

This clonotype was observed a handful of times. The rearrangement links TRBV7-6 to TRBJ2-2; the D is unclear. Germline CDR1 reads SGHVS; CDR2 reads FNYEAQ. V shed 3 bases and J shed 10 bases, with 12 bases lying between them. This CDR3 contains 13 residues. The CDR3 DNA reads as TGTGCCAGCAGCTTTTTCTTGAGCGAGGAGCTGTTTTTT. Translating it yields CASSFFLSEELFF. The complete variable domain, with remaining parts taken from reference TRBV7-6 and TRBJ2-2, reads GAGVSQSPRYKVTKRGQDVALRCDPISGHVSLYWYRQALGQGPEFLTYFNYEAQQDKSGLPNDRFSAERPEGSISTLTIQRTEQRDSAMYRCASSFFLSEELFFGEGSRLTVL.

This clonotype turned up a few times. CDR3 protein: CASSLETSGALPTDTQYF. In nucleotides, the CDR3 is TGTGCCAGCAGCTTAGAGACTAGCGGGGCGCTCCCGACAGATACGCAGTATTTT. J is TRBJ2-3 and V is TRBV7-6, with TRBD2 identical over 11 bases. Germline-derived CDR1 and CDR2 are SGHVS and FNYEAQ. The CDR3 runs 18 residues. V lost 1 base to trimming and J lost 3 bases; unmatched junction nucleotides: 9.